This T cell receptor beta chain was recorded in a study of CD8+ T cells in alopecia areata listed by TCRdb under 2018. In the study overall: Treated patients were enrolled in an open-label pilot trial of oral tofacitinib, 5 to 10 mg twice daily, for moderate-to-severe alopecia areata. Patients stayed on tofacitinib for 6 to 18 months and then had 6 months of follow-up off drug so that delayed response and recurrence could be assessed. In treated patients, disease severity was measured using the SALT score, which gives the percentage of scalp surface area affected. The study used high-throughput TCRbeta sequencing to examine T cell clonal expansion in alopecia areata, in both the C3H/HeJ mouse model and human patients. In humans, TCRbeta sequencing was performed on scalp tissue and on sorted CD4+ and CD8+ peripheral blood T cells from healthy controls and from patients with patchy or totalis/universalis alopecia areata. Tofacitinib-treated patients had biopsies at baseline and at 4 and 24 weeks of treatment, with a later scalp biopsy in several patients. Scalp clonality was compared among normal scalp (n=4), patchy alopecia areata scalp (n=8), and alopecia totalis/universalis scalp (n=8). RNA was obtained with the PAXgene miRNA kit for fixed scalp, the miRNeasy kit for PBMCs, and the RNeasy kit for mouse skin. immunoSEQ multiplex PCR using 35 Vbeta forward primers and 13 Jbeta reverse primers was used to amplify TCRbeta CDR3 regions.

Points on this clone: It lacks a known antigen. No base quality information exists; no much larger clone differs at one position.

This sample's time point label indicates: roughly 27 days on oral tofacitinib. The intended sense of this specimen's treatment or condition label: oral pan-JAK inhibitor, 5-10 mg twice daily. From alopecia areata patients, peripheral blood was collected along with lesional scalp punch biopsies. After PBMCs were isolated by density centrifugation and stained for CD3, CD4 and CD8, a FACSAria was used to sort CD4+ and CD8+ T cells. V loses 5 bases, J loses 4 bases, and the germline ends lie 21 bases apart. The CDR3 contains 17 residues, cysteine and phenylalanine counted. The CDR3 DNA has 51 bases and is translated from base 1. Reading the germline V gene gives CDR1 SGHVS and CDR2 FNYEAQ. Libraries were built with the immunoSEQ multiplex PCR assay. RNA was extracted from all samples and reverse transcribed into cDNA, which served as template for TCR sequencing. First-strand cDNA was synthesized with SuperScript III using a 2:1 mix of oligo-dT and random hexamers. A synthetic immune receptor repertoire was used to measure amplification bias, and any remaining bias was corrected computationally. In the source study's methods: After raw reads were preprocessed to remove errors, the CDR3 was defined following IMGT conventions as running from the conserved cysteine to phenylalanine. Clonality was computed by normalizing Shannon entropy by log2 of the number of productive unique TCRs and subtracting the result from 1. Whether scalp clones were CD4 or CD8 was inferred by matching scalp TCRbeta sequences against CD4 and CD8 repertoires sorted from blood. TCRdb re-hosts the immuneACCESS table, in-frame sequences only. Its copies lack some clones; in the studies checked, an unresolved V gene accounts for under half of them, and the cause for the rest is not known. From that table come the V and J calls and clone size; the DNA was used to work out D and trimming. The sample profile shows about 200,000 clones; under 75% of them were found once. The top ten clonotypes cover around 1.5% of the sample.

Here is what the overall study found, with its caveats: Many expanded lesional clones were found to persist in scalp and blood during tofacitinib treatment, and relapse after treatment cessation may be partly explained by this persistence. Lesional scalp, especially in alopecia totalis/universalis, showed higher clonality and more expanded CD8+ clones than normal scalp, suggesting antigenic drive. Tofacitinib significantly lowered scalp clonality and the number of expanded CD8+ clones among the top 100 scalp clones. Shared TCR sequences between patients were less evident than in mice, which may be partly attributable to HLA diversity in the patient population. Unlike mouse skin, where gammadelta T cells dominate, normal human skin contains resident alphabeta T cells that get sequenced too, which complicates analysis of the scalp TCR repertoire. Because the treated cohort was small and had just a single nonresponder, larger studies are needed to establish links between baseline CD8+ expansion and response.

The chain uses TRBV7-6 and TRBJ2-4; the D element might be TRBD1 or TRBD2, as each aligns at 6 bases. This receptor was identified in a human donor with alopecia areata. The sample consisted of CD4+ T cells sorted from blood, taken at week 4, from a patient treated with tofacitinib. The nucleotide sequence reads TGTGCCAGCAGCCCCCGATTGGGGGGCATTGGAAAAAACATTCAGTACTTC. It translates to CASSPRLGGIGKNIQYF.